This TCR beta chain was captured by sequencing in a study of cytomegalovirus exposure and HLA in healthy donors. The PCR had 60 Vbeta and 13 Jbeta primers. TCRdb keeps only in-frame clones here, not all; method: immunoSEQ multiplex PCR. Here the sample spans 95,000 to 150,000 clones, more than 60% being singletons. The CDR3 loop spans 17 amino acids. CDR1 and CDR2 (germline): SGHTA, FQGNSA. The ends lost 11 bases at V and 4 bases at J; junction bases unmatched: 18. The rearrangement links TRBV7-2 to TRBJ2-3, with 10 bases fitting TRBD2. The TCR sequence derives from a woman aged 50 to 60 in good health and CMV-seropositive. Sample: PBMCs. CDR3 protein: CAGTASKAGGPPDTQYF. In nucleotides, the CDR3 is TGTGCCGGCACCGCTTCTAAAGCGGGGGGGCCCCCAGATACGCAGTATTTT. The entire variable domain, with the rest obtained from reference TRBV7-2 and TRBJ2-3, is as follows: GAGVSQSPSNKVTEKGKDVELRCDPISGHTALYWYRQSLGQGLEFLIYFQGNSAPDKSGLPSDRFSAERTGGSVSTLTIQRTQQEDSAVYLCAGTASKAGGPPDTQYFGPGTRLTVL.